This entry lists 10 T cell receptor beta chains sequenced from one sample in a study of Graves' ophthalmopathy and Graves' hyperthyroidism. Amplification from RNA transcripts yielded the TCR beta CDR3 regions. Following a first-round RT-PCR that used HTBI primers, a second-round multiplex PCR was carried out. Each CDR3 protein gets one entry after TCRdb re-called the multiplex PCR reads with MiXCR. The repertoire holds a few hundred thousand distinct CDR3 sequences, with less than 20% as singletons. Sequences were obtained from peripheral blood. The receptors here all came from a woman aged 18-29 years with stable Graves' hyperthyroidism.

In this sample, this clonotype turned up many times. The chain is built from TRBV6-2 or TRBV6-3 and TRBJ1-6; D not resolved. The germline CDR1 and CDR2 sequences are MNHEY and SVGEGT. The CDR3 contains 14 residues. Trimming took off 6 bases at V and 7 bases at J, with 13 bases between the two ends. CDR3 amino acids: CASSSAYWNSPLHF. The CDR3 bases are TGTGCCAGCAGCTCAGCGTATTGGAATTCACCCCTCCACTTT.

This clonotype was seen only a few times. Possible read error: a much larger clone is one base away. This chain connects TRBV20-1 to TRBJ2-2; 8 positions agree with TRBD2. The CDR3 has 16 amino acids. Germline values: CDR1 DFQATT, CDR2 SNEGSKA (reference sequence). The CDR3 DNA reads as TGCAGTGCTAGAAAACCTAGCGGGCGGAACACCGGGGAGCTGTGTTTT. Its protein is CSARKPSGRNTGELCF.

This clonotype was seen only a few times. The chain uses TRBV19 and TRBJ2-2; 8 nucleotides match TRBD1. Looked up from germline, CDR1 is LNHDA and CDR2 is SQIVND (reference sequence). J was trimmed by 2 bases and V by 6 bases; bases with no gene match: 5. The CDR3 has 15 residues. The DNA of the CDR3 is TGTGCCAGTAGGCACAGGGGGACTAACACCGGGGAGCTGTTTTTT. Translated: CASRHRGTNTGELFF. Looking up the rest from reference TRBV19 and TRBJ2-2 gives the full variable domain: DGGITQSPKYLFRKEGQNVTLSCEQNLNHDAMYWYRQDPGQGLRLIYYSQIVNDFQKGDIAEGYSVSREKKESFPLTVTSAQKNPTAFYLCASRHRGTNTGELFFGEGSRLTVL.

This clonotype was seen more than once but under ten times. The chain links TRBV6-2 or TRBV6-3 to TRBJ1-5; D is unresolved. The CDR3 loop spans 16 amino acids. Germline V gene lookup returns CDR1 MNHEY and CDR2 SVGEGT. Trimming shortened V by 2 bases and J by 2 bases, and 13 bases separated the two germline ends. CDR3 DNA: TGTGCCAGCAGTTACCGGGTCGGGGAGGGCAATCAGCCCCAGCATTTT. It yields the protein CASSYRVGEGNQPQHF.

This clonotype has ten or more counts. The CDR3 protein is CASSLASTGVQPQHF. The CDR3 bases are TGTGCCAGCAGTTTAGCGTCGACAGGGGTTCAGCCCCAGCATTTT. V is TRBV12-3 or TRBV12-4 and J is TRBJ1-5, with TRBD1 identical over 8 bases. This CDR3 is 15 amino acids long. J lost 6 bases, V lost 0 bases, and 4 bases had no gene match.

This clonotype was seen only a few times. The V call is TRBV5-1, the J call TRBJ2-2, with D perhaps matching TRBD1 (6 bases). Deletions cut 6 bases from V and 2 bases from J, with 14 bases between. The CDR3 consists of 15 residues. Germline CDR1 is SGHRS and CDR2 is YFSETQ. The CDR3 sequence: CASTPTGRNTGELFF. CDR3 coding DNA: TGCGCCAGCACCCCGACAGGCCGCAACACCGGGGAGCTGTTTTTT.

This clonotype was seen at least ten times. The rearrangement uses TRBV10-3 and TRBJ2-2; D gene uncertain. V was cut by 3 bases and J by 7 bases, with 12 bases left in between. CDR1 is ENHRY, CDR2 SYGVKD, per germline. The CDR3 runs 14 residues. The CDR3 bases are TGTGCCATCAGTGATCCTAGACGGGTCGGGGAGCTGTTTTTT. Translated, it gives CAISDPRRVGELFF.

This clonotype was recorded at least ten times. J is TRBJ1-1 and V is TRBV7-9; 7 bases agree with TRBD1. The CDR3 is made up of 14 amino acids. The ends lost 2 bases at V and 6 bases at J; junction bases unmatched: 6. Germline V lookup: CDR1 SEHNR, CDR2 FQNEAQ (reference sequence). The CDR3 protein is CASSLRGRKAEAFF. CDR3 coding DNA: TGTGCCAGCAGCTTAAGGGGGCGGAAGGCTGAAGCTTTCTTT.

This clonotype occurred many times. The chain joins TRBV20-1 to TRBJ2-7; D gene unclear. CDR1 and CDR2 from the germline V gene are DFQATT and SNEGSKA (reference sequence). V was cut by 3 bases and J by 0 bases, with 9 bases left in between. This CDR3 contains 13 residues. This CDR3 reads CSARTSGSYEQYF. The CDR3 region has the DNA TGCAGTGCTAGGACATCCGGCTCCTACGAGCAGTACTTC.

The chain employs TRBV2 and TRBJ2-2; TRBD1 agrees at 7 bases. CDR1 SNHLY and CDR2 FYNNEI come from the germline V gene. The CDR3 has 14 amino acids. V lost 8 bases and J lost 4; bases outside the gene matches: 7. The CDR3 bases are TGTGCCAGCGGTCAGGGGGTTATCACCGGGGAGCTGTTTTTT. It encodes CASGQGVITGELFF. The complete variable domain, with remaining parts taken from reference TRBV2 and TRBJ2-2, reads EPEVTQTPSHQVTQMGQEVILRCVPISNHLYFYWYRQILGQKVEFLVSFYNNEISEKSEIFDDQFSVERPDGSNFTLKIRSTKLEDSAMYFCASGQGVITGELFFGEGSRLTVL.